What follows are 11 T cell receptor beta chains derived from one specimen sequenced in a study of blood T cell repertoires in COVID-19. Assay used: immunoSEQ multiplex PCR; TCRdb lists only in-frame clones, some missing. Of roughly 190,000 clones listed, about nine tenths are singletons. Sequences were obtained from peripheral blood. Every receptor here comes from a man in his 70s with acute or convalescent COVID-19.

The chain links TRBV10-2 to TRBJ1-1; D call uncertain. Germline V gives CDR1 WSHSY, CDR2 SAAADI. Trimming pared 3 bases from V and 6 bases from J, leaving 8 bases between. The CDR3 loop spans 12 amino acids. CDR3 bases: TGCGCCAGCAGTGAAGGGAGCGCTGAAGCTTTCTTT. The encoded protein is CASSEGSAEAFF.

This chain connects TRBV27 to TRBJ2-7; TRBD2 matches 8 bases. CDR1 is MNHEY, CDR2 SMNVEV, per germline (reference sequence). The junction had 9 bases not matched to a gene; V was cut back by 5 bases and J by 0 bases. There are 16 residues in the CDR3. CDR3 coding DNA: TGTGCCAGCAGTGAAAGACGGGGGGGTATCTCCTACGAGCAGTACTTC. Translating it yields CASSERRGGISYEQYF.

The genes are TRBV15 and TRBJ2-3; maybe TRBD2 (6 bases). Germline V CDR1 and CDR2: LNHNV, YYDKDF (reference sequence). The CDR3 totals 15 residues. V shed 0 bases and J shed 11 bases, with 18 bases lying between them. CDR3 bases: TGTGCCACCAGCAGAGAAGTTAGGGCGGGGCCTGTGCAGTATTTT. Translating gives CATSREVRAGPVQYF.

This clone came up once. V gene TRBV28 combines with J gene TRBJ2-1; D remains unclear. The V end was cut by 6 bases, the J end by 7 bases, with 16 bases between. Looked up from germline, CDR1 is MDHEN and CDR2 is SYDVKM. The CDR3 has 14 residues. CDR3 nucleotide sequence: TGTGCCAGCAGCCGCGGCCTGCTCCATAATGAGCAGTTCTTC. The encoded protein is CASSRGLLHNEQFF.

This clone was detected only a few times. The chain is built from TRBV27 and TRBJ2-1; TRBD1 matches at 7 bases. Germline assignment: CDR1 MNHEY and CDR2 SMNVEV (reference sequence). CDR3 length equals 17 residues. After removal of 0 bases from V and 4 bases from J, the junction contained 9 bases not matched to a gene. The CDR3 reads CASSLSPGTATYNEQFF. The DNA of the CDR3 is TGTGCCAGCAGTTTATCACCGGGGACAGCGACGTACAATGAGCAGTTCTTC.

The chain links TRBV18 to TRBJ1-5; D is uncertain. The V end lost 2 bases, the J end lost 0 bases, and 11 bases lay between the germline ends. This CDR3 is built from 16 residues. Germline lookup yields CDR1 KGHSH and CDR2 LQKENI. CDR3 bases: TGTGCCAGCTCACCAGGGAGGGCCTATAGCAATCAGCCCCAGCATTTT. Amino acids: CASSPGRAYSNQPQHF.

This rearrangement joins TRBV7-3 to TRBJ2-5; D unresolved. V gave up 1 base and J gave up 3 bases, with 6 bases separating them. The CDR3 extends over 13 amino acids. Germline-derived CDR1 and CDR2 are SGHTA and FQGTGA. CDR3 loop: CASSLSSEETQYF. The CDR3 region has the DNA TGTGCCAGCAGCTTAAGTAGTGAAGAGACCCAGTACTTC.

V is TRBV5-1 and J is TRBJ2-1; 13 bases align to TRBD2. The CDR3 length is 16 residues. Germline trimming cut 4 bases from V and 9 bases from J; bases unmatched to any gene: 10. Germline CDR1 is SGHRS and CDR2 is YFSETQ. As DNA, the CDR3 is TGCGCCAGCAGCCCGGGGACTAGCGGGAATTGGGGTGAGCAGTTCTTC. Translated, it gives CASSPGTSGNWGEQFF.

This sequence joins TRBV7-2 and TRBJ2-7, with 9 bases aligning to TRBD1. J was trimmed by 0 bases and V by 3 bases; bases with no gene match: 6. CDR3 length: 16 residues. Germline V gene data show CDR1 as SGHTA and CDR2 as FQGNSA. The CDR3, as DNA: TGTGCCAGCAGCTTGGCCGGGACAGGGTACTCCTACGAGCAGTACTTC. Its translation is CASSLAGTGYSYEQYF. Using reference TRBV7-2 and TRBJ2-7 for the parts outside the CDR3, the full variable domain is GAGVSQSPSNKVTEKGKDVELRCDPISGHTALYWYRQSLGQGLEFLIYFQGNSAPDKSGLPSDRFSAERTGGSVSTLTIQRTQQEDSAVYLCASSLAGTGYSYEQYFGPGTRLTVT.

The V gene is TRBV10-1, the J gene TRBJ2-7; TRBD1 matches at 10 bases. V was clipped by 3 bases and J by 5 bases; unmatched bases: 1. CDR1 and CDR2 from the germline V gene are WNHNN and SYGVQD (reference sequence). This CDR3 is 13 amino acids long. CDR3 nucleotide sequence: TGCGCCAGCAGTGATGGACAGGGGGACGAGCAGTACTTC. It translates to CASSDGQGDEQYF.

The chain couples TRBV14 to TRBJ2-2; 7 positions match TRBD2. CDR3 length equals 19 residues. Unmatched junction bases numbered 14, after V lost 4 bases and J lost 0 bases. Germline CDR1 SGHDN, CDR2 FVKESK. The CDR3 is CASSPRASGNFANTGELFF. In nucleotides, the CDR3 is TGTGCCAGCAGCCCTAGGGCTAGCGGCAACTTCGCGAACACCGGGGAGCTGTTTTTT.